This T cell receptor (beta chain) was documented in a study of blood T cell repertoires in COVID-19 (dated by TCRdb to 2018 to 2021). Study-wide context: Samples covering the acute and convalescent phases of COVID-19 were provided by collaborators in the United States, Italy and Spain. The prospective study material was composed of cDNA or gDNA derived from T cells, B-cell-depleted T cells, or PBMCs. Deeply sampled blood TCRbeta repertoires from subjects exposed to, actively infected with, or recovered from COVID-19 were included in the dataset. The repertoires were released in a freely available public database meant as a resource for research on the immune response to SARS-CoV-2. Samples came from the ongoing ImmuneRACE study (first 160 participants) plus 1,254 subjects from 6 global collaborators. A de-identified subject ID, COVID-19 status, age in years and sex were almost always included in the sample metadata. Where available, HLA class I and class II types were taken from metadata supplied by the sample provider and were not determined by assay-based typing. Overall results and qualifications from the work: The amount of clinical and demographic metadata varied by source and participant and was provided uncurated.

The CDR3 holds 13 amino acids from the cysteine to the phenylalanine. Of the read, only the CDR3 DNA is kept; its 39 bases are in frame from base 1. The germline V gene provides CDR1 SQVTM and CDR2 ANQGSEA. The V and J ends are trimmed by 8 bases and 3 bases, leaving 16 bases between them. The immunoSEQ Assay, a bias-controlled multiplex PCR, was used to amplify TCRbeta CDR3 regions from genomic DNA. As for how the authors treated the data: Nucleated cell counts per sample were estimated from amplification of reference gene primers within the assay. Sequence reads were collapsed and filtered to measure the absolute abundance of every unique TCRbeta CDR3 rearrangement. Productive Simpson clonality was computed per sample as the square root of Simpson's diversity index over productive rearrangements. TCRdb mirrors the immuneACCESS table, restricted to in-frame sequences. Some clones are absent from its copies; in checked studies, under half trace to an unresolved V gene, and the reason for the others is unknown. V, J and clone size were drawn from that table, and D and trimming were deduced from the DNA. This sample holds around 4,700 clones; roughly 80% were observed only once. Clones ranked in the top ten supply roughly an eighth of the sample.

Note on this clone: Its antigen remains unidentified. Nothing much larger sits one base from this clone, and base qualities are not available.

The collaborating institutions used their own protocols to collect whole blood in K2EDTA tubes. For TCRbeta analysis, collaborator samples were shipped as frozen whole blood, as isolated PBMCs, or as DNA extracted from either sample type. The TCR was taken from a man between 65 and 85 years old with active COVID-19. The rearranged chain carries TRBV29-1 and TRBJ1-1; no D gene is confidently identified. Sample: peripheral blood. The DNA reads TGCAGCTTTTCGTGGGCCCTGGACACTGAAGCTTTCTTT. Translated, this gives CSFSWALDTEAFF. Beyond the CDR3, the reference TRBV29-1 and TRBJ1-1 genes provide the residues; the full variable domain reads: SAVISQKPSRDICQRGTSLTIQCQVDSQVTMMFWYRQQPGQSLTLIATANQGSEATYESGFVIDKFPISRPNLTFSTLTVSNMSPEDSSIYLCSFSWALDTEAFFGQGTRLTVV.